Presented here are 3 T cell receptor beta chains from one specimen sequenced in a study of CD8 T cells in Susac syndrome. Random hexamers were used to reverse transcribe an amount of about 0.45 to 1 ug RNA. TCRdb re-analysed the immunoSEQ multiplex PCR reads in MiXCR, keeping a single row per CDR3 protein. The sample shows 300,000 to 350,000 distinct CDR3 sequences, about 91% of them seen only once. Sequencing was performed on CD4+ T cells from PBMCs. The receptors derive from a human donor with multiple sclerosis.

This chain connects TRBV2 to TRBJ2-5; D is undetermined. The CDR3 contains 13 residues. CDR1 is SNHLY and CDR2 is FYNNEI in the germline V gene. Trimming cost V 7 bases and J 4 bases, with 13 bases left between them. The CDR3 loop is CASTDRVGETQYF. DNA of the CDR3: TGTGCCAGCACCGACCGGGTTGGAGAGACCCAGTACTTC.

The chain employs TRBV11-3 and TRBJ2-1; TRBD2 matches at 10 bases. Unmatched junction bases numbered 10, after V lost 5 bases and J lost 9 bases. This CDR3 has 15 residues. The germline CDR1 and CDR2 sequences are SGHNT and YENEEA. DNA of the CDR3: TGTGCCAGCAGCCCGGTGAGCGGGAGGGCCTCTGAGCAGTTCTTC. Translation: CASSPVSGRASEQFF.

This clonotype was picked up a small number of times. One junction end disagrees with the germline gene, perhaps due to a read error. V usage is TRBV10-1 and J usage is TRBJ2-3, with 7 bases matching TRBD2. Germline lookup yields CDR1 WNHNN and CDR2 SYGVQD (reference sequence). The CDR3 consists of 12 residues. The CDR3 bases are TGTGCCAGTAGCGGGAGCACAGATACGCAGTATTTT. Its protein is CASSGSTDTQYF.